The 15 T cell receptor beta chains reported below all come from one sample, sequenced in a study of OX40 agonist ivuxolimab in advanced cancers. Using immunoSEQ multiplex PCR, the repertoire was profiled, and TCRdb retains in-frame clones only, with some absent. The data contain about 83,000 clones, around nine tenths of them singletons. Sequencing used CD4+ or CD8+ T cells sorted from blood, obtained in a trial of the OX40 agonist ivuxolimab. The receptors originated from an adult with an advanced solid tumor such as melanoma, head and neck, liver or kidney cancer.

In DNA, the CDR3 is TGTGCCAGCAGCCGCCAACAGGGGGAGGGCGAGCAGTACTTC. Translating gives CASSRQQGEGEQYF. V and J are TRBV7-9 and TRBJ2-7, with D tentatively TRBD1 (8 bases). Germline V gene data show CDR1 as SEHNR and CDR2 as FQNEAQ (reference sequence). This CDR3 comprises 14 residues. Trimming took off 5 bases at V and 6 bases at J, with 17 bases between the two ends. The full variable domain, in which reference TRBV7-9 and TRBJ2-7 provide the parts outside the CDR3, is DTGVSQNPRHKITKRGQNVTFRCDPISEHNRLYWYRQTLGQGPEFLTYFQNEAQLEKSRLLSDRFSAERPKGSFSTLEIQRTEQGDSAMYLCASSRQQGEGEQYFGPGTRLTVT.

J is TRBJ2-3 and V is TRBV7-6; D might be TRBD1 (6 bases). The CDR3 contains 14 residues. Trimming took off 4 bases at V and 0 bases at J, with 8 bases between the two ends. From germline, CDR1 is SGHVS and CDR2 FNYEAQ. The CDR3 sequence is CASSSRGSTDTQYF. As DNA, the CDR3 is TGTGCCAGCAGCTCCAGGGGAAGCACAGATACGCAGTATTTT.

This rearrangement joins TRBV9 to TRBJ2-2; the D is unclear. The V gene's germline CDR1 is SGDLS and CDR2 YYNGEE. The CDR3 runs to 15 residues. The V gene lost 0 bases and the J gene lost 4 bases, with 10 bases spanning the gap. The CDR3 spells CASSVDPRTTGELFF. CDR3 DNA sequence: TGTGCCAGCAGCGTAGACCCTAGAACCACCGGGGAGCTGTTTTTT.

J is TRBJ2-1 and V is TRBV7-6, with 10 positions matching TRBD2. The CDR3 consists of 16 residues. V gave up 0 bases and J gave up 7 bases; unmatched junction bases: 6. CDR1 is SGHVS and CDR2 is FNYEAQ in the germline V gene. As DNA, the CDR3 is TGTGCCAGCAGCTTAGCAGGAGCGGGGGGGTGGAATGAGCAGTTCTTC. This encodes CASSLAGAGGWNEQFF.

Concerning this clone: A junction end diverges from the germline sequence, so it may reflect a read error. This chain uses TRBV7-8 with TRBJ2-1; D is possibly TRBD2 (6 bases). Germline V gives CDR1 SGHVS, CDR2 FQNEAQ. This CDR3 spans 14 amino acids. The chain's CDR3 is CASRLAVVGNEQFF. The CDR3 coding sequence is TGTGCCAGCAGATTAGCGGTGGTAGGGAATGAGCAGTTCTTC.

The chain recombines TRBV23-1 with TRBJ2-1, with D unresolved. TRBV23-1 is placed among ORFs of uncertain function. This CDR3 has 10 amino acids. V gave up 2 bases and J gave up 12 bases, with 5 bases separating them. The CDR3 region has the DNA TGCGCCAGCAGTCAAGGTCGGCAGTTCTTC. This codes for CASSQGRQFF.

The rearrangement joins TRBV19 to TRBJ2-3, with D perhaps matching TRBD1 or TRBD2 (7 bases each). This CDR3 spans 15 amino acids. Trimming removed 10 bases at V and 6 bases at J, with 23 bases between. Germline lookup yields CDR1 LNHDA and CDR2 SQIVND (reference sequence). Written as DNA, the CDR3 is TGTGCCACCAAAAACAGGGGCAGCGGGGTGGATACGCAGTATTTT. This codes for CATKNRGSGVDTQYF.

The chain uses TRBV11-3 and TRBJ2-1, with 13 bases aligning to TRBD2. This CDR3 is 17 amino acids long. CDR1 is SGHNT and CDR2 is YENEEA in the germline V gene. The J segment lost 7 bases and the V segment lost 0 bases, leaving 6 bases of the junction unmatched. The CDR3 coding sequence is TGTGCCAGCAGCTTAGACCAACTAGCGGGAGGGCGAAATGAGCAGTTCTTC. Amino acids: CASSLDQLAGGRNEQFF.

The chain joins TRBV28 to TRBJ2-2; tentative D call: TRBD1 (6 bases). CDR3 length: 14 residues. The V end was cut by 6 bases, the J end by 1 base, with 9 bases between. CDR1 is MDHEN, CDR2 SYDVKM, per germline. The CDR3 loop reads CASSRGQNTGELFF. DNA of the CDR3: TGTGCCAGCAGCCGGGGACAGAACACCGGGGAGCTGTTTTTT.

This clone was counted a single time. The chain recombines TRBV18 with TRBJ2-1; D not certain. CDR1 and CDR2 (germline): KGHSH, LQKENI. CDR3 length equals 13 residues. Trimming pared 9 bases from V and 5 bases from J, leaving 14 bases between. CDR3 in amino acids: CASLQDPDNEQFF. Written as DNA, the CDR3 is TGTGCCAGTCTTCAGGACCCAGACAATGAGCAGTTCTTC.

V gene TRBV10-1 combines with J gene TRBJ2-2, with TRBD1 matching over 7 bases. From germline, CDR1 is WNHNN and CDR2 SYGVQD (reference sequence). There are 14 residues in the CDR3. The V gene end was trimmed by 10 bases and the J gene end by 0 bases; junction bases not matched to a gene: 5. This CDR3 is CATGQGANTGELFF. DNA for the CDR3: TGCGCCACCGGGCAGGGGGCGAACACCGGGGAGCTGTTTTTT.

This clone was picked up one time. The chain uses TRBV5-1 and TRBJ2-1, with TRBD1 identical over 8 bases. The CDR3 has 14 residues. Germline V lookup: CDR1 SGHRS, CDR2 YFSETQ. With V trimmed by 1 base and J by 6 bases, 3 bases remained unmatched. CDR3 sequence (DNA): TGCGCCAGCAGCTTGACAGGGGGGACCAATGAGCAGTTCTTC. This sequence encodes CASSLTGGTNEQFF.

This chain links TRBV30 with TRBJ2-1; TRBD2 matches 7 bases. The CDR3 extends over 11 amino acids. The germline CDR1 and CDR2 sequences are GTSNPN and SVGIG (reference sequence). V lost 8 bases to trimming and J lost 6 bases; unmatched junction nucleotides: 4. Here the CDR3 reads CAAGVRNEQFF. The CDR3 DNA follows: TGTGCCGCGGGGGTTCGCAATGAGCAGTTCTTC.

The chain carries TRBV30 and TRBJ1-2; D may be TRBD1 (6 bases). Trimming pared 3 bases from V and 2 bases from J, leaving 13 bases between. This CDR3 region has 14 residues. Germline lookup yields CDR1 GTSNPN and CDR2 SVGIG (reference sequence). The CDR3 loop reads CAWRGQGHNYGYTF. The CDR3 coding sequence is TGTGCCTGGAGAGGGCAGGGACACAACTATGGCTACACCTTC.

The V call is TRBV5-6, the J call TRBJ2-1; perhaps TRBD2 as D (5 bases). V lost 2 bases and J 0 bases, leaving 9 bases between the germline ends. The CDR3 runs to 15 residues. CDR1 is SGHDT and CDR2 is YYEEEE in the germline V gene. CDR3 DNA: TGTGCCAGCAGCTTTTGGACTCTCTCCTACAATGAGCAGTTCTTC. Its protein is CASSFWTLSYNEQFF.